Given below is one TCR beta chain in context. The sample belongs to a study of blood T cell repertoires in COVID-19. Study at large: There were acute and convalescent COVID-19 samples, and they came from the United States, Italy and Spain.

This CDR3 is 13 amino acids long. V was pared by 3 bases and J by 2 bases, with 8 bases between. Per the germline V gene, CDR1 is KGHSH and CDR2 is LQKENI. Study processing details: Amplification of reference gene primers provided the estimated nucleated cell counts. The table came from immunoSEQ multiplex PCR; TCRdb's copy has only in-frame clones and leaves some out. The DNA gave D and trimming, while V, J and clone size come from that table. In the table there are 120,000 to 150,000 clones, approximately 90% of which are singletons. Sequenced sample: peripheral blood. This TCR was sampled from a human donor in a cohort sampled during active COVID-19. This rearrangement joins TRBV18 to TRBJ2-7; D possibly corresponds to TRBD1 (5 bases). CDR3 amino acids: CASSPDSTYEQYF. CDR3 bases: TGTGCCAGCTCACCTGACAGCACCTACGAGCAGTACTTC.